The following is a TCR beta chain sequence with its context. This CDR3 spans 11 amino acids. The germline V gene has CDR1 DFQATT and CDR2 SNEGSKA (reference sequence). Trimming cost V 4 bases and J 7 bases, with 8 bases left between them. The data are from a study of T cells after yellow fever vaccination. TCRdb re-called the 5' RACE reads with MiXCR, one entry per CDR3 protein. In the table there are just under 600,000 distinct CDR3 sequences, roughly 14% of which are singletons. The receptor was derived from a man aged 30 to 45 who received the YFV17D yellow fever vaccine. This sample comprised PBMCs, obtained on the day of the yellow fever booster vaccination. The rearrangement joins TRBV20-1 to TRBJ2-1; D gene uncertain. CDR3 nucleotide sequence: TGCAGTGCTAACCGAAAAAATGAGCAGTTCTTC. It encodes CSANRKNEQFF.